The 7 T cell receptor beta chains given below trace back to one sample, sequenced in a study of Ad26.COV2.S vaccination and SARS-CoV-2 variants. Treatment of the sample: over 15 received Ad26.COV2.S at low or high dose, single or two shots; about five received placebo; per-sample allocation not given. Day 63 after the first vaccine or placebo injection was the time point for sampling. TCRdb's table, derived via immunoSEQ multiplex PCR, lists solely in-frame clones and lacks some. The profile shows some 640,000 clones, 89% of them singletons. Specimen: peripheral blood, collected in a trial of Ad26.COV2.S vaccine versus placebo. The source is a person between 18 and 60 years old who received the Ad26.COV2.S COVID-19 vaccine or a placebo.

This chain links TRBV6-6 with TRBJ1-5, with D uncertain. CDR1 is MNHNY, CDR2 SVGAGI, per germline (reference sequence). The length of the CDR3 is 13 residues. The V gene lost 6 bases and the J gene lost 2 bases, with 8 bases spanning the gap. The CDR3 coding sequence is TGTGCCAGCAGAACTACAGGCAATCAGCCCCAGCATTTT. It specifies CASRTTGNQPQHF.

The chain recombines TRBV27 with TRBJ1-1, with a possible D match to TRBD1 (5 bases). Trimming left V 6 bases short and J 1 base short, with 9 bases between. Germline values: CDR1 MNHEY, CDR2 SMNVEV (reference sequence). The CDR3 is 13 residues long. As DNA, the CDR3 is TGTGCCAGCAGGTCCACAGGGAACACTGAAGCTTTCTTT. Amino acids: CASRSTGNTEAFF.

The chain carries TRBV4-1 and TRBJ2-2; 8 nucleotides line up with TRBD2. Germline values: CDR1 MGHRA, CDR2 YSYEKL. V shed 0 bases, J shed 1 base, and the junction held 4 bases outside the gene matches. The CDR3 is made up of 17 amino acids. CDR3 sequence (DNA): TGCGCCAGCAGCCAAGATCGCGCGGGGGGGAACACCGGGGAGCTGTTTTTT. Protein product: CASSQDRAGGNTGELFF.

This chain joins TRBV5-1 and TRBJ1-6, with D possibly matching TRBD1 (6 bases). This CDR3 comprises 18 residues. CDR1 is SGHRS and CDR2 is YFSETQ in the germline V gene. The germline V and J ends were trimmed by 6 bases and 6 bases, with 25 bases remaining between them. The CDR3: CASITTGRCRQVNSPLHF. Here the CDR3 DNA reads TGCGCCAGCATAACTACAGGGCGATGTCGGCAGGTTAATTCACCCCTCCACTTT.

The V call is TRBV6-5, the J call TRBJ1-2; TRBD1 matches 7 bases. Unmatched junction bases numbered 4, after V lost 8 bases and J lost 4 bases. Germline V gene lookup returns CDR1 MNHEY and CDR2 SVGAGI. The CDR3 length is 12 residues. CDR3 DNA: TGTGCCAGCTACAGGGGCCTCTATGGCTACACCTTC. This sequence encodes CASYRGLYGYTF.

Here the CDR3 reads CASSLATSGTLQYF. The CDR3 bases are TGCGCCAGCAGCTTGGCGACTAGCGGGACTCTTCAGTACTTC. The chain joins TRBV5-1 to TRBJ2-4, with TRBD2 matching 11 bases. Germline V CDR1 and CDR2: SGHRS, YFSETQ. The CDR3 is made up of 14 amino acids. The V gene end was trimmed by 0 bases and the J gene end by 11 bases; junction bases not matched to a gene: 4.

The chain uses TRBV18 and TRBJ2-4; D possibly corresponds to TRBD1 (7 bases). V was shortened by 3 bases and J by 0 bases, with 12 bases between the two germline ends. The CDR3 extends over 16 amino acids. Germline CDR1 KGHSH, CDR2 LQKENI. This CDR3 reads CASSPAGGIAKNIQYF. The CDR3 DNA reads TGTGCCAGCTCACCTGCAGGGGGGATAGCCAAAAACATTCAGTACTTC.